The 2 T cell receptor beta chains in this list originate from one sample, sequenced in a study of beta chain features in type 1 diabetes. Expressed TCRB transcripts were sequenced after all isolated RNA was converted to cDNA. Clones were sequenced by immunoSEQ multiplex PCR, and TCRdb holds only the in-frame ones, with some missing. The sample has some 270,000 clones, under 8.5% seen once. Input material: central memory CD4+ T cells from blood. These receptors were collected from a woman aged 18-29 years in good health.

This clone was observed many times. This chain links TRBV7-9 with TRBJ2-1; 7 nucleotides agree with TRBD2. This CDR3 is 17 amino acids long. Trimming cost V 4 bases and J 4 bases; bases outside gene matches: 13. The germline CDR1 and CDR2 sequences are SEHNR and FQNEAQ (reference sequence). The CDR3 nucleotides are TGTGCCAGCAGCTCGGGAACTAGCGCTCTTTCTTACAATGAGCAGTTCTTC. It yields the protein CASSSGTSALSYNEQFF.

The rearrangement uses TRBV2 and TRBJ2-3; 10 nucleotides line up with TRBD2. Germline CDR1 reads SNHLY; CDR2 reads FYNNEI. The trim removed 6 bases at V and 6 bases at J, leaving 12 bases unmatched. This CDR3 has 16 residues. The CDR3 bases are TGTGCCAGCAGAGAGGCAATAGCGGGAGGCAGGGATACGCAGTATTTT. It specifies CASREAIAGGRDTQYF.